These 12 T cell receptor beta chains were sequenced from one sample in a study of shared clonotypes between healthy human individuals. The protocol was immunoSEQ multiplex PCR, while the TCRdb copy is restricted to in-frame clones and leaves out a portion. This sample has some 490,000 clones, with roughly 80% found just once. Sequencing used PBMCs. These receptors were collected from a woman aged 40 to 50 in good health. Some clones in this sample may be carry-over from other donors' samples.

The chain combines TRBV11-2 with TRBJ2-2; 8 bases are shared with TRBD2. The CDR3 is 17 amino acids. V lost 5 bases and J lost 4; bases outside the gene matches: 12. Germline V lookup: CDR1 SGHAT, CDR2 FQNNGV. CDR3 nucleotide sequence: TGTGCCAGCAGCCCTGGAGGCGGGAGGTGGGGCACCGGGGAGCTGTTTTTT. Translating it yields CASSPGGGRWGTGELFF.

The chain joins TRBV19 to TRBJ1-2, with D perhaps TRBD1 (6 bases). CDR1 and CDR2 from the germline V gene are LNHDA and SQIVND (reference sequence). With 5 bases removed from V and 0 bases from J, the gap between germline ends came to 13 bases. The CDR3 extends over 15 amino acids. This CDR3 reads CASSPGQTTNYGYTF. The CDR3 nucleotides are TGTGCCAGTAGTCCAGGACAGACGACTAACTATGGCTACACCTTC.

The chain couples TRBV6-5 to TRBJ2-7; TRBD2 aligns across 7 bases. Germline V gene lookup returns CDR1 MNHEY and CDR2 SVGAGI. Trimming removed 2 bases from V and 1 base from J; junction bases left unmatched: 5. The CDR3 is made up of 15 amino acids. Here the CDR3 DNA reads TGTGCCAGCAGTTACCGTCTAGCGGTTTCCTACGAGCAGTACTTC. Amino acids: CASSYRLAVSYEQYF.

This clone showed up many times. Additional DNA sequences in this sample encode the identical CDR3. This sequence joins TRBV10-3 and TRBJ2-4, with D hard to call. From germline, CDR1 is ENHRY and CDR2 SYGVKD. The CDR3 extends over 12 amino acids. Trimming shortened V by 4 bases and J by 7 bases, and 8 bases separated the two germline ends. DNA of the CDR3: TGTGCCATCAGTGGCGAATCCAACATTCAGTACTTC. Its protein product is CAISGESNIQYF.

This rearrangement joins TRBV5-1 to TRBJ1-1, with D possibly being TRBD1 (5 bases). Trimming took off 0 bases at V and 1 base at J, with 7 bases between the two ends. Germline V gives CDR1 SGHRS, CDR2 YFSETQ. The CDR3 runs 14 residues. The DNA for the CDR3 is TGCGCCAGCAGCTTGGTCAGGGAGAACACTGAAGCTTTCTTT. Amino acid sequence: CASSLVRENTEAFF.

This sequence joins TRBV7-6 and TRBJ2-2, with D possibly being TRBD1 (5 bases). Germline V gene sequence: CDR1 SGHVS, CDR2 FNYEAQ. The CDR3 runs to 14 residues. V shed 5 bases and J shed 4 bases, with 11 bases lying between them. The CDR3 is CASSGQERTGELFF. CDR3 in DNA: TGTGCCAGCAGCGGACAAGAGCGCACCGGGGAGCTGTTTTTT.

The chain joins TRBV11-3 to TRBJ2-1; TRBD2 matches 8 bases. The CDR3 has 17 residues. CDR1 SGHNT and CDR2 YENEEA come from the germline V gene. V lost 0 bases, J lost 7 bases, and 11 bases stayed unmatched. This CDR3 reads CASSLDYSGRPLNEQFF. The CDR3 nucleotides are TGTGCCAGCAGCTTAGATTACAGCGGGAGACCCTTGAATGAGCAGTTCTTC.

This chain connects TRBV28 to TRBJ2-2; 10 bases align to TRBD2. This CDR3 comprises 13 residues. Per germline, CDR1 MDHEN and CDR2 SYDVKM. Trimming at V came to 6 bases and at J to 5 bases, leaving 0 bases not matched to a gene. The CDR3 nucleotides are TGTGCCAGCAGACTAGCGGGAACCGGGGAGCTGTTTTTT. This codes for CASRLAGTGELFF.

Turning to this clone: A far more abundant clone sits one base away, making this likely a read error. The rearrangement uses TRBV7-3 and TRBJ2-7; 12 positions match TRBD2. This CDR3 comprises 14 residues. The trim removed 3 bases at V and 7 bases at J, leaving 4 bases unmatched. CDR1 and CDR2 (germline): SGHTA, FQGTGA. Here the CDR3 DNA reads TGTGCCAGCAGCTTGACTAGCGGGAGTAATGAGCAGTACTTC. Translated: CASSLTSGSNEQYF.

Of note for this clone: Other DNA sequences in the same sample also yield this CDR3. This chain connects TRBV5-1 to TRBJ1-1; perhaps TRBD1 as D (5 bases). The length of the CDR3 is 15 residues. The germline V gene encodes CDR1 SGHRS and CDR2 YFSETQ. The ends were cut back, 0 bases at V and 4 bases at J, with 13 bases in the middle. CDR3 nucleotides: TGCGCCAGCAGCTTGGACTTGGGGGGGGGCACTGAAGCTTTCTTT. Protein sequence: CASSLDLGGGTEAFF.

This chain links TRBV27 with TRBJ2-2, with TRBD1 matching over 7 bases. The J segment lost 5 bases and the V segment lost 4 bases, leaving 10 bases of the junction unmatched. Germline CDR1 and CDR2: MNHEY and SMNVEV (reference sequence). The CDR3 contains 16 residues. The CDR3, as DNA: TGTGCCAGCAGTTCCCTGACAGGGATGGAAACCGGGGAGCTGTTTTTT. Its translation is CASSSLTGMETGELFF.

The chain joins TRBV28 to TRBJ2-4; 8 bases align to TRBD2. The CDR3 has 15 residues. Trimming cost V 8 bases and J 0 bases; bases outside gene matches: 6. Looked up from germline, CDR1 is MDHEN and CDR2 is SYDVKM. CDR3 region: CASGTGGLAKNIQYF. The CDR3, as DNA: TGTGCCAGCGGGACGGGAGGGTTAGCCAAAAACATTCAGTACTTC.